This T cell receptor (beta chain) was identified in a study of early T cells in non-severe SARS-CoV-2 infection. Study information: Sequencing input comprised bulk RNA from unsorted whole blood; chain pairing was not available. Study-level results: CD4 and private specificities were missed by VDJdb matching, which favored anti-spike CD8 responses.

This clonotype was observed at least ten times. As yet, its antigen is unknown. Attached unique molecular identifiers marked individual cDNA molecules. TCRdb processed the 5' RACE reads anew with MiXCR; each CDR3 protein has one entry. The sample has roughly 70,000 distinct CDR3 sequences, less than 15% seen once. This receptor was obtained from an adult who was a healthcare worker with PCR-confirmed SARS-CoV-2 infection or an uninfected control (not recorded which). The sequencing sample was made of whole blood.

In DNA form, the CDR3 reads TGTGCCAGCAGCTTCTATACAGGGGGCAATGAAAAACTGTTTTTT. It translates to CASSFYTGGNEKLFF. This chain connects TRBV7-9 to TRBJ1-4, with 9 bases that match TRBD1. The CDR3 is 15 amino acids. The germline gives CDR1 SEHNR, CDR2 FQNEAQ (reference sequence). With V trimmed by 3 bases and J by 5 bases, 4 bases remained unmatched.